The present T cell receptor beta chain was sequenced within a study of blood T cell repertoires in COVID-19 (dated by TCRdb to between 2020 and 2021). In terms of the full investigation: Samples covering the acute and convalescent phases of COVID-19 were provided by collaborators in the United States, Italy and Spain. Where available, HLA class I and class II types were obtained from metadata supplied by the sample provider rather than from assay-based typing. The repertoires were released in a freely available public database intended as a resource for research on the immune response to SARS-CoV-2. The prospective study material was composed of cDNA or gDNA derived from T cells, B-cell-depleted T cells, or PBMCs. The sample metadata nearly always contained a de-identified subject ID, COVID-19 status, age in years and sex. Samples came from the ongoing ImmuneRACE study (first 160 participants) plus 1,254 subjects from 6 global collaborators. Deeply sampled blood TCRbeta repertoires from subjects exposed to, actively infected with, or recovered from COVID-19 were included in the dataset. Paper-wide results and their limitations: How much clinical and demographic metadata was included differed by source and by participant, and the metadata was provided uncurated.

TCRbeta CDR3 regions were amplified from genomic DNA by means of the immunoSEQ Assay, a bias-controlled multiplex PCR. Turning to the authors' computational methods: The number of nucleated cells in each sample was estimated by amplification of reference gene primers within the assay. Sequence reads were collapsed and filtered to measure the absolute abundance of every unique TCRbeta CDR3 rearrangement. For each sample, productive Simpson clonality was calculated as the square root of Simpson's diversity index over productive rearrangements. Drawn from immuneACCESS, this table holds only the in-frame rearrangements with V and J called that TCRdb kept. Clones are partly lost; checked studies trace under half to an unresolved V gene and leave the rest unexplained. The V and J calls and clone size were taken over from that table, and D and trimming were inferred from the DNA. Counted in this sample were over 600,000 clones; approximately 90% of them appeared once. The ten most abundant clones make up about 0.26% of the sample.

Collaborating institutions collected whole blood in K2EDTA tubes following their own protocols. Collaborator samples were shipped for TCRbeta analysis as frozen whole blood, isolated PBMCs, or DNA extracted from either sample type. As regards this clone: Its antigen is currently not known. It has no much larger one-base neighbor in the sample; base qualities were not kept.

The germline V gene supplies CDR1 SQVTM and CDR2 ANQGSEA. The trim is 2 bases for V and 0 bases for J, with a gap of 8 bases between the germline ends. Its CDR3 holds 14 amino acids, cysteine through phenylalanine. The entry retains the CDR3 DNA only, 42 bases that are in frame from base 1. Sequencing input: peripheral blood. The chain links TRBV29-1 with TRBJ1-3; no D gene can be assigned with confidence. The receptor comes from a woman between 18 and 29 years old with acute or convalescent COVID-19. The DNA sequence reads TGCAGCGTTGAAATACGGGGCTCTGGAAACACCATATATTTT. This sequence encodes CSVEIRGSGNTIYF.